This T cell receptor beta chain was identified in a study of T cells in Graves' hyperthyroidism and ophthalmopathy. Turning to the study itself: Peripheral blood was obtained at initial diagnosis, preceding any treatment.

CDR3 length: 15 residues. V shed 7 bases, J shed 0 bases, and the junction held 7 bases outside the gene matches. RNA transcripts were the template for amplifying TCR beta CDR3 regions. First-round RT-PCR with HTBI primers amplified the TCR CDR3 region. TCRdb re-analysed the multiplex PCR reads in MiXCR, keeping a single row per CDR3 protein. The data contain roughly 380,000 distinct CDR3 sequences, around 18% of them singletons. The authors took PBMCs from 9.5 to 10 ml fresh peripheral blood. In its sample, this clonotype was seen once. Its antigen is as yet unknown. General study results and limits: Clonotypes that were expanded in thyroid above 0.001 mostly appeared in blood too.

The specimen was blood. The genes are TRBV12-3 or TRBV12-4 and TRBJ2-7, with TRBD2 identical over 9 bases. The TCR originated in a woman aged 40 to 55 with Graves' ophthalmopathy. Written as DNA, the CDR3 is TGTGCCAGCACCCTTACTAGCGGGTACTCCTACGAGCAGTACTTC. Translating it yields CASTLTSGYSYEQYF.